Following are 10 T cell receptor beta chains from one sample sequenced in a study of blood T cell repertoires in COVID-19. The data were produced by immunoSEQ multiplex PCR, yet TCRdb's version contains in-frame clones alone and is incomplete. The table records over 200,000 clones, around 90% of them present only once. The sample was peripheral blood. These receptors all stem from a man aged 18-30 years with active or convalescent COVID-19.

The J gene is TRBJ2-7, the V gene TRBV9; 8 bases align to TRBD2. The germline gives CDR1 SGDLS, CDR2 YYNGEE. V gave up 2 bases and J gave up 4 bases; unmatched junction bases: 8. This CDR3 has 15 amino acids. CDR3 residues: CASSVEGTSRYEQYF. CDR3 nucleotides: TGTGCCAGCAGCGTGGAAGGGACTAGTCGATACGAGCAGTACTTC.

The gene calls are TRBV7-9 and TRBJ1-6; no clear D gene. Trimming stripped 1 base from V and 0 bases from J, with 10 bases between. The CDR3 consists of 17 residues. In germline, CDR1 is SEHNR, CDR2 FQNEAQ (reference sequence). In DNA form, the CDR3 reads TGTGCCAGCAGCTTAGAACAGACGAGCTCCTATAATTCACCCCTCCACTTT. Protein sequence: CASSLEQTSSYNSPLHF.

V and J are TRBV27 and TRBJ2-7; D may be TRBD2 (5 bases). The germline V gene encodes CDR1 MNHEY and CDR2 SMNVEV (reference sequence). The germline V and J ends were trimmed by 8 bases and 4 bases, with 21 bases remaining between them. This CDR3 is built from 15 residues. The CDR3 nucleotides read TGTGCCAGCCGAGACATCCCAACCAGAGGGTACGAGCAGTACTTC. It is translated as CASRDIPTRGYEQYF.

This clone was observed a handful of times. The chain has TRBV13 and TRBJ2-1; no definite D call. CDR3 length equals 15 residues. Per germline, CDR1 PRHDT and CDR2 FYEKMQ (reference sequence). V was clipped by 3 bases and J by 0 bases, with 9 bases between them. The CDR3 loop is CASSFLVSSYNEQFF. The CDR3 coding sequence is TGTGCCAGCAGCTTTTTGGTGAGCTCCTACAATGAGCAGTTCTTC.

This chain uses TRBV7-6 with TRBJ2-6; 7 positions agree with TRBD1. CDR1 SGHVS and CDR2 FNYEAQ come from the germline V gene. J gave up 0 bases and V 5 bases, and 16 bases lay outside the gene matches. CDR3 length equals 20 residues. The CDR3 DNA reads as TGTGCCAGCAGCCCCAGAGGTCCCGGGACAGTGAGCTCTGGGGCCAACGTCCTGACTTTC. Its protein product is CASSPRGPGTVSSGANVLTF.

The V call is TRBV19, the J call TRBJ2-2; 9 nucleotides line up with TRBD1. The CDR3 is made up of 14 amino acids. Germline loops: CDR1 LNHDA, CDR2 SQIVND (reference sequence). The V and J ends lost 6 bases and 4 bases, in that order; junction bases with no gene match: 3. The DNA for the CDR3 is TGTGCCAGTAGAACAGGGGGCCGCACCGGGGAGCTGTTTTTT. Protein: CASRTGGRTGELFF.

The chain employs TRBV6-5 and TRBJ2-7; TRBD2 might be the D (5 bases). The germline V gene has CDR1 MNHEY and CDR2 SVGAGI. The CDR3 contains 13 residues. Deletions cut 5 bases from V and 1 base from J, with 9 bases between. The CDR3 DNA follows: TGTGCCAGCAGTCCCCCGGGATCCTACGAGCAGTACTTC. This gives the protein CASSPPGSYEQYF.

CDR3 residues: CASSGPSLSFVHEQYF. The CDR3, as DNA: TGTGCCAGCAGCGGCCCCTCTTTGAGTTTCGTCCACGAGCAGTACTTC. The chain couples TRBV9 to TRBJ2-7; D remains unclear. This CDR3 region has 16 residues. Per germline, CDR1 SGDLS and CDR2 YYNGEE. V lost 3 bases, J lost 5 bases, and 21 bases lay in between.

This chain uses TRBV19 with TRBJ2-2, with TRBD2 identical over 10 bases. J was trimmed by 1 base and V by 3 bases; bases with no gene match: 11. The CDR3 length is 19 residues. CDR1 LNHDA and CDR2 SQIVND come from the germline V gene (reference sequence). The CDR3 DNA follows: TGTGCCAGTAGTATCTTCCGCTCGAGCGGGAGGGGGAACACCGGGGAGCTGTTTTTT. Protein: CASSIFRSSGRGNTGELFF.

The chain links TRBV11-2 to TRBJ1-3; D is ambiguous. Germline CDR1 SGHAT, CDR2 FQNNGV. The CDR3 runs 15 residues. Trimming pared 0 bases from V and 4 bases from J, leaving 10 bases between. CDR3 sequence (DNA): TGTGCCAGCAGCTTAGATCCGGGTTTCGGAAACACCATATATTTT. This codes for CASSLDPGFGNTIYF.